This T cell receptor beta chain stems from a study of blood T cell repertoires in COVID-19. About the study: The United States, Italy and Spain were the sources of the acute and convalescent COVID-19 samples. Sample material is recorded as cDNA or gDNA derived from T cells, B-cell-depleted T cells, or PBMCs.

Germline assignment: CDR1 SEHNR and CDR2 FQNEAQ (reference sequence). Trimming cost V 5 bases and J 1 base, with 11 bases left between them. The CDR3 extends over 14 amino acids. Libraries were prepared by immunoSEQ multiplex PCR; TCRdb keeps only in-frame clonotypes and omits some of them. This sample yields hundreds of thousands of clones, of which more than 80% are seen a single time; 7.5% belongs to the top ten. The sample taken for sequencing was peripheral blood. V usage is TRBV7-9 and J usage is TRBJ1-1, with TRBD1 as a possible D gene (5 bases). This clonotype was obtained from a woman older than 75 with COVID-19, enrolled during active disease. CDR3 residues: CASSKLTANTEAFF. In nucleotides, the CDR3 is TGTGCCAGCAGCAAGCTGACAGCGAACACTGAAGCTTTCTTT.